This TCR beta chain comes out of a study of blood T cell repertoires in COVID-19. For the study at large: T cells, B-cell-depleted T cells, or PBMCs provided the cDNA or gDNA that served as material.

Assay used: immunoSEQ multiplex PCR; TCRdb lists only in-frame clones, some missing. The data contain around 200,000 clones, 86% of them singletons. The receptor comes from a man between 40 and 49 years old with acute COVID-19. Sequenced material: PBMCs or T cells enriched from blood (not recorded which).

The CDR3 sequence: CASSPGTSGGNEQFF. CDR3 in DNA: TGCGCCAGCAGCCCAGGGACTAGCGGGGGGAATGAGCAGTTCTTC. This chain joins TRBV5-1 and TRBJ2-1; 15 nucleotides match TRBD2. V dropped 4 bases and J dropped 7; count of bases not matched to a gene: 3. Germline V gene lookup returns CDR1 SGHRS and CDR2 YFSETQ. The length of the CDR3 is 15 residues. Based on the CDR3 plus reference TRBV5-1 and TRBJ2-1, the full variable domain is KAGVTQTPRYLIKTRGQQVTLSCSPISGHRSVSWYQQTPGQGLQFLFEYFSETQRNKGNFPGRFSGRQFSNSRSEMNVSTLELGDSALYLCASSPGTSGGNEQFFGPGTRLTVL.